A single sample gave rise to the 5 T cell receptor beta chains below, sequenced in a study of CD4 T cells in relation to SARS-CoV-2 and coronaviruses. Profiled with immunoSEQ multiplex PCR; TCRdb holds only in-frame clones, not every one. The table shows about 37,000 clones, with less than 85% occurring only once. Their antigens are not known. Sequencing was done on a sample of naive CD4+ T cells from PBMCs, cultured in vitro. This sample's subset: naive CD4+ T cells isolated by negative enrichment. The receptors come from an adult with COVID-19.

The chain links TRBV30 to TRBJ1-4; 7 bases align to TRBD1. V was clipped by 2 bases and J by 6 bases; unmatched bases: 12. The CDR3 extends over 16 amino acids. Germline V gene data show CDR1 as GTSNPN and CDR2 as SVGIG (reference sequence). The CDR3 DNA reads TGTGCCTGGAGTTCCCCCCACAGGGGTGAGGATGAAAAACTGTTTTTT. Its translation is CAWSSPHRGEDEKLFF. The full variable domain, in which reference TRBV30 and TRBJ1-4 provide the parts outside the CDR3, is SQTIHQWPATLVQPVGSPLSLECTVEGTSNPNLYWYRQAAGRGLQLLFYSVGIGQISSEVPQNLSASRPQDRQFILSSKKLLLSDSGFYLCAWSSPHRGEDEKLFFGSGTQLSVL.

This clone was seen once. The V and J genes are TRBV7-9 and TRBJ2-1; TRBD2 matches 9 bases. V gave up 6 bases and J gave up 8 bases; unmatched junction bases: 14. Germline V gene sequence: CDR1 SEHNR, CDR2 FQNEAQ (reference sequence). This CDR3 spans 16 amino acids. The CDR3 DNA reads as TGTGCCAGCAGAACGGGACTAGCCCAGAGAGTGGATGAGCAGTTCTTC. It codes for CASRTGLAQRVDEQFF.

CDR3: CASSPGSYNEQFF. The DNA for the CDR3 is TGTGCCAGCAGCCCAGGGAGTTACAATGAGCAGTTCTTC. The chain links TRBV7-3 to TRBJ2-1; either TRBD1 or TRBD2 may fit D (5 bases each). V gave up 5 bases and J gave up 4 bases, with 9 bases separating them. The V gene's germline CDR1 is SGHTA and CDR2 FQGTGA. The CDR3 extends over 13 amino acids.

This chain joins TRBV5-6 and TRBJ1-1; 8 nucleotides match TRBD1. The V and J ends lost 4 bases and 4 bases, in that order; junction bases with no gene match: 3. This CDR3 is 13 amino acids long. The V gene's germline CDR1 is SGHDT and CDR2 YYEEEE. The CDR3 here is CASSRQGSTEAFF. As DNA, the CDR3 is TGTGCCAGCAGCAGACAGGGGAGCACTGAAGCTTTCTTT.

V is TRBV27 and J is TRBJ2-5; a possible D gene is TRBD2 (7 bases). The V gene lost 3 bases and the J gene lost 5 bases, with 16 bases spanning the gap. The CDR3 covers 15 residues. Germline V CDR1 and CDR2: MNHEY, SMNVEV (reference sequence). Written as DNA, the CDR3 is TGTGCCAGCAGTTTTATCCCAGGGGAGGGGGAGACCCAGTACTTC. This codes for CASSFIPGEGETQYF.